The 17 T cell receptor beta chains below all came from one sample that was sequenced in a study of cytomegalovirus exposure and HLA in healthy donors. PCR employed 60 Vbeta and 13 Jbeta primers. Only in-frame clones appear in the TCRdb table, and some are missing; sequencing was by immunoSEQ multiplex PCR. The sample consists of roughly 99,000 clones, roughly three quarters of them appearing once. Input material: PBMCs. Receptors originate from a man between 18 and 29 years old in good health and CMV-seronegative.

The rearrangement uses TRBV4-3 and TRBJ1-4; D may be TRBD1 (6 bases). Trimming left V 1 base short and J 8 bases short, with 17 bases between. Germline values: CDR1 LGHNA, CDR2 YSLEER. This CDR3 has 16 residues. The CDR3 DNA reads TGCGCCAGCAGCCAAGGCTTAGGGGGAAATTTAGAAAAACTGTTTTTT. Protein product: CASSQGLGGNLEKLFF.

The genes are TRBV9 and TRBJ1-2; D gene uncertain. The CDR3 totals 14 residues. Germline lookup yields CDR1 SGDLS and CDR2 YYNGEE. Trimming took 3 bases from V and 4 from J, leaving 13 bases between them. The DNA for the CDR3 is TGTGCCAGCAGCGATGGGGAGGAGGTCTATGGCTACACCTTC. This translates into CASSDGEEVYGYTF.

On this clone: Other DNA sequences in the sample encode the same CDR3. The chain recombines TRBV19 with TRBJ2-3; TRBD1 aligns across 10 bases. Trimming took 4 bases from V and 3 from J; bases not matched to a gene: 4. Germline CDR1 and CDR2: LNHDA and SQIVND (reference sequence). The CDR3 contains 15 residues. The CDR3 is CASSTRTGGTDTQYF. CDR3 in DNA: TGTGCCAGTAGTACCCGGACAGGGGGAACAGATACGCAGTATTTT.

The V gene is TRBV15, the J gene TRBJ1-3, with a weak D call TRBD1 (6 bases). V shed 4 bases and J shed 2 bases, with 15 bases lying between them. Germline V lookup: CDR1 LNHNV, CDR2 YYDKDF (reference sequence). CDR3 size: 16 residues. CDR3 loop: CATSISRGEPGNTIYF. The DNA for the CDR3 is TGTGCCACCAGCATTTCCAGGGGAGAGCCTGGAAACACCATATATTTT.

This clone came up a few times. V and J are TRBV5-1 and TRBJ2-1, with TRBD2 as a possible D gene (6 bases). V was shortened by 2 bases and J by 0 bases, with 12 bases between the two germline ends. The V gene's germline CDR1 is SGHRS and CDR2 YFSETQ. The CDR3 has 16 residues. The CDR3 sequence: CASSFDSGRSYNEQFF. Here the CDR3 DNA reads TGCGCCAGCAGCTTTGACAGCGGGCGCTCCTACAATGAGCAGTTCTTC.

The chain combines TRBV19 with TRBJ1-6, with D perhaps matching TRBD1 (5 bases). Germline-derived CDR1 and CDR2 are LNHDA and SQIVND (reference sequence). This CDR3 is built from 15 residues. V shed 3 bases and J shed 7 bases, with 13 bases lying between them. The CDR3: CASSMGVTANSPLHF. The CDR3 DNA sequence: TGTGCCAGTAGTATGGGCGTGACAGCAAATTCACCCCTCCACTTT.

This chain connects TRBV5-4 to TRBJ1-3; no clear D gene. With 4 bases removed from V and 0 bases from J, the gap between germline ends came to 8 bases. This CDR3 is built from 14 residues. Germline CDR1 is SGHNT and CDR2 is YYREEE (reference sequence). The CDR3 loop is CASSTTSSGNTIYF. As DNA, the CDR3 is TGTGCCAGCAGCACGACTAGCTCTGGAAACACCATATATTTT.

The chain links TRBV6-1 to TRBJ1-6; 7 positions agree with TRBD1. Germline V gene data show CDR1 as MNHNS and CDR2 as SASEGT. Trimming removed 4 bases from V and 4 bases from J; junction bases left unmatched: 1. The CDR3 runs to 14 residues. The CDR3, as DNA: TGTGCCAGCAGTGGACAGGGTTATAATTCACCCCTCCACTTT. Encoded protein: CASSGQGYNSPLHF.

The CDR3 loop reads CASSLWRTGNGYTF. CDR3 coding DNA: TGTGCCAGCTCCCTTTGGCGGACAGGGAATGGCTACACCTTC. This sequence joins TRBV2 and TRBJ1-2, with 8 positions matching TRBD1. This CDR3 has 14 residues. The V gene end was trimmed by 8 bases and the J gene end by 6 bases; junction bases not matched to a gene: 11. Germline CDR1 SNHLY, CDR2 FYNNEI.

This chain connects TRBV18 to TRBJ2-5; possible D gene TRBD2, 6 bases. The CDR3 totals 15 residues. V dropped 2 bases and J dropped 5 bases, with 15 bases sitting between them. Germline V gene data show CDR1 as KGHSH and CDR2 as LQKENI. Here the CDR3 DNA reads TGTGCCAGCTCACCATTAGCCCGGGGGTCGGAGACCCAGTACTTC. Its translation: CASSPLARGSETQYF.

This CDR3 reads CSARRGLDGMNTEAFF. The DNA of the CDR3 is TGCAGCGCCCGCAGGGGGCTGGATGGCATGAACACTGAAGCTTTCTTT. The chain has TRBV29-1 and TRBJ1-1; 8 nucleotides match TRBD1. J was trimmed by 0 bases and V by 7 bases; bases with no gene match: 13. Germline V gene data show CDR1 as SQVTM and CDR2 as ANQGSEA. The CDR3 length is 16 residues.

This chain uses TRBV19 with TRBJ1-2; D possibly corresponds to TRBD1 (6 bases). CDR3 length equals 13 residues. Trimming shortened V by 7 bases and J by 6 bases, and 15 bases separated the two germline ends. CDR1 is LNHDA and CDR2 is SQIVND in the germline V gene (reference sequence). The CDR3 reads CASTSRGANGYTF. CDR3 coding DNA: TGTGCCAGTACCTCTCGGGGGGCGAATGGCTACACCTTC.

The chain has TRBV6-1 and TRBJ1-6; the D gene is possibly TRBD1 (5 bases). The CDR3 contains 14 residues. With 6 bases removed from V and 9 bases from J, the gap between germline ends came to 15 bases. Germline CDR1 is MNHNS and CDR2 is SASEGT. The CDR3 protein is CASREGTQSSPLHF. For the CDR3, the DNA is TGTGCCAGCAGGGAGGGGACCCAAAGTTCACCCCTCCACTTT.

The chain carries TRBV4-3 and TRBJ2-7, with 9 positions matching TRBD2. Germline CDR1 LGHNA, CDR2 YSLEER. V lost 0 bases, J lost 3 bases, and 9 bases stayed unmatched. The CDR3 is made up of 17 amino acids. The chain's CDR3 is CASSQEFTAGGIYEQYF. The CDR3 nucleotides are TGCGCCAGCAGCCAAGAATTTACGGCGGGGGGGATCTACGAGCAGTACTTC.

This rearrangement joins TRBV11-2 to TRBJ2-7; 9 bases line up with TRBD1. The V gene's germline CDR1 is SGHAT and CDR2 FQNNGV. V gave up 1 base and J gave up 1 base; unmatched junction bases: 5. The CDR3 runs 16 residues. The CDR3 DNA sequence: TGTGCCAGCAGCTTAGTGGTGACAGGGGGTTCCTACGAGCAGTACTTC. The encoded protein is CASSLVVTGGSYEQYF.

This clone has just one count. The rearrangement links TRBV4-2 to TRBJ2-1; 10 bases are a match to TRBD2. The CDR3 extends over 15 amino acids. Trimming took 3 bases from V and 7 from J; bases not matched to a gene: 6. Germline V gives CDR1 LGHNA, CDR2 YNFKEQ. The CDR3 is CASSQATSGLNEQFF. The CDR3 nucleotides are TGTGCCAGCAGCCAGGCGACTAGCGGGCTAAATGAGCAGTTCTTC.

This clone has a handful of counts. This chain connects TRBV28 to TRBJ2-2; tentatively, D is TRBD1 (5 bases). V lost 10 bases and J 5 bases, leaving 17 bases between the germline ends. The CDR3 is 14 residues long. The germline V gene has CDR1 MDHEN and CDR2 SYDVKM. CDR3 bases: TGTGCCACCAAGACAGTTGTCGAAACCGGGGAGCTGTTTTTT. Residues: CATKTVVETGELFF.